This entry lists 5 T cell receptor beta chains sequenced from one sample in a study of blood T cell repertoires in COVID-19 (dated by TCRdb to between 2020 and 2021). Receptors were amplified or captured by the immunoSEQ multiplex PCR assay. TCRdb holds this immuneACCESS table with in-frame rearrangements only. Some clones are missing; in checked studies, unresolved V genes explain under half, and the rest has no known cause. The sample table records 180,000 or so clones; about 85% of these occur just once. 6.5% to 9% of the sample comes from the top ten. Sequencing used peripheral blood. The receptors shown here come from a woman aged 55-75 years with acute or convalescent COVID-19.

This chain connects TRBV27 to TRBJ1-2, with D maybe TRBD1 (5 bases). The CDR3 is 15 residues long. The germline gives CDR1 MNHEY, CDR2 SMNVEV (reference sequence). V was shortened by 4 bases and J by 4 bases, with 16 bases between the two germline ends. The CDR3 DNA follows: TGTGCCAGCAGTTCCGGGGGGTCGCGGCGCTATGGCTACACCTTC. It is translated as CASSSGGSRRYGYTF.

V is TRBV28 and J is TRBJ1-3; 7 bases align to TRBD1. This CDR3 has 15 residues. V gave up 7 bases and J gave up 1 base; unmatched junction bases: 7. In germline, CDR1 is MDHEN, CDR2 SYDVKM. Written as DNA, the CDR3 is TGTGCCAGCAACCCGACAGGGCCTTCTGGAAACACCATATATTTT. Residues: CASNPTGPSGNTIYF.

The rearrangement joins TRBV7-6 to TRBJ2-1; 7 nucleotides line up with TRBD2. CDR1 and CDR2 (germline): SGHVS, FNYEAQ. The CDR3 has 15 amino acids. V lost 2 bases and J lost 6; bases outside the gene matches: 7. CDR3 nucleotides: TGTGCCAGCAGCTTATTAGGGACTACCCTCAATGAGCAGTTCTTC. It codes for CASSLLGTTLNEQFF. Using reference TRBV7-6 and TRBJ2-1 for the parts outside the CDR3, the full variable domain is GAGVSQSPRYKVTKRGQDVALRCDPISGHVSLYWYRQALGQGPEFLTYFNYEAQQDKSGLPNDRFSAERPEGSISTLTIQRTEQRDSAMYRCASSLLGTTLNEQFFGPGTRLTVL.

This chain uses TRBV13 with TRBJ2-1, with TRBD1 identical over 8 bases. The ends lost 5 bases at V and 5 bases at J; junction bases unmatched: 2. This CDR3 spans 13 amino acids. CDR1 PRHDT and CDR2 FYEKMQ come from the germline V gene (reference sequence). The CDR3 is CASSLDRDNEQFF. CDR3 DNA: TGTGCCAGCAGCCTGGACAGGGACAATGAGCAGTTCTTC.

J is TRBJ2-5 and V is TRBV18, with D uncertain. The CDR3 has 15 residues. CDR1 and CDR2 (germline): KGHSH, LQKENI. The V gene lost 0 bases and the J gene lost 4 bases, with 12 bases spanning the gap. The CDR3: CASSPPLQEGETQYF. The DNA for the CDR3 is TGTGCCAGCTCACCACCCCTCCAGGAAGGAGAGACCCAGTACTTC.